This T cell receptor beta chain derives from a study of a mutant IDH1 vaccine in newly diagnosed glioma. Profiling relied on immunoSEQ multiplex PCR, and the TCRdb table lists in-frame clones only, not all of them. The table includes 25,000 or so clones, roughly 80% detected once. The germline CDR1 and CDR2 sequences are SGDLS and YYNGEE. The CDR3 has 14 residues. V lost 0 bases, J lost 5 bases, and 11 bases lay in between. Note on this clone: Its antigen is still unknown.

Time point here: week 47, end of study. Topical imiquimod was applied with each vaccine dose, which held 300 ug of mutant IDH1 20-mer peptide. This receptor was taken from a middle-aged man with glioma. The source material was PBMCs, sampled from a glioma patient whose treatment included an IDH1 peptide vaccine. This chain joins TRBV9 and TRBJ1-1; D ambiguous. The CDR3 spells CASSVAIAHTEAFF. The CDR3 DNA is TGTGCCAGCAGCGTAGCTATCGCCCATACTGAAGCTTTCTTT.